Presented here are 21 T cell receptor beta chains from one specimen sequenced in a study of T cells after yellow fever vaccination. TCRdb independently ran MiXCR on the 5' RACE reads; one entry per CDR3 protein. The table has about 500,000 distinct CDR3 sequences, about 17% seen once. The sequencing used PBMCs, collected about 5 days after the first yellow fever vaccination. The receptors come from a young man who received the YFV17D yellow fever vaccine.

The chain joins TRBV4-3 to TRBJ1-5; D is unresolved. The CDR3 is 14 amino acids. V gave up 0 bases and J gave up 3 bases, with 6 bases separating them. Germline CDR1 reads LGHNA; CDR2 reads YSLEER. Here the CDR3 reads CASSQDGVNQPQHF. DNA of the CDR3: TGCGCCAGCAGCCAAGACGGGGTCAATCAGCCCCAGCATTTT.

The chain employs TRBV4-3 and TRBJ1-2; tentatively, D is TRBD1 (6 bases). The germline CDR1 and CDR2 sequences are LGHNA and YSLEER. V was pared by 0 bases and J by 4 bases, with 12 bases between. This CDR3 contains 15 residues. CDR3 loop: CASSQDLGTFYGYTF. The CDR3, as DNA: TGCGCCAGCAGCCAAGATTTGGGGACATTCTATGGCTACACCTTC.

This clonotype occurred a few times. The chain's CDR3 is CATSHPDRGPDEQFF. The CDR3 coding sequence is TGTGCCACCAGCCACCCGGACAGGGGGCCAGATGAGCAGTTCTTC. The chain is built from TRBV15 and TRBJ2-1; 11 nucleotides agree with TRBD1. The CDR3 spans 15 residues. Germline lookup yields CDR1 LNHNV and CDR2 YYDKDF (reference sequence). J lost 8 bases, V lost 5 bases, and 8 bases had no gene match.

This sequence joins TRBV7-2 and TRBJ2-5; D call uncertain. Germline CDR1 reads SGHTA; CDR2 reads FQGNSA. CDR3 length equals 14 residues. V gave up 2 bases and J gave up 2 bases, with 9 bases separating them. The CDR3 reads CASSLRYRQETQYF. The CDR3 nucleotides are TGTGCCAGCAGCTTAAGGTACAGACAAGAGACCCAGTACTTC.

This clonotype was counted a few times. The CDR3 sequence: CASSQDVSYNEQFF. The CDR3 nucleotides are TGCGCCAGCAGCCAAGATGTATCCTACAATGAGCAGTTCTTC. The chain joins TRBV4-3 to TRBJ2-1; no clear D gene. V lost 0 bases and J 1 base, leaving 4 bases between the germline ends. The germline CDR1 and CDR2 sequences are LGHNA and YSLEER. The CDR3 contains 14 residues.

The gene calls are TRBV24-1 and TRBJ2-7, with 8 bases matching TRBD1. The CDR3 loop spans 12 amino acids. The germline V gene has CDR1 KGHDR and CDR2 SFDVKD. V lost 2 bases and J lost 8; bases outside the gene matches: 1. The CDR3 spells CATSDSGGKQYF. CDR3 DNA: TGTGCCACCAGTGATTCAGGGGGCAAGCAGTACTTC.

V usage is TRBV27 and J usage is TRBJ2-7, with D uncertain. V lost 1 base to trimming and J lost 7 bases, with 14 bases between them. The germline CDR1 and CDR2 sequences are MNHEY and SMNVEV (reference sequence). CDR3 length: 14 amino acids. The CDR3 region has the DNA TGTGCCAGCAGTTTATTGGTCGGGCAGATGGAGCAGTACTTC. This translates into CASSLLVGQMEQYF.

This sequence joins TRBV4-1 and TRBJ2-1; D remains ambiguous. This CDR3 has 13 amino acids. The germline V gene encodes CDR1 MGHRA and CDR2 YSYEKL. V dropped 1 base and J dropped 3 bases, with 4 bases sitting between them. The DNA for the CDR3 is TGCGCCAGCAGCCAAGGCCTCTACAATGAGCAGTTCTTC. As protein: CASSQGLYNEQFF.

The chain joins TRBV5-5 to TRBJ1-6; 7 bases align to TRBD1. From germline, CDR1 is SGHKS and CDR2 YYEKEE (reference sequence). The V and J ends lost 3 bases and 10 bases, in that order; junction bases with no gene match: 13. The CDR3 sequence is 16 residues long. The DNA for the CDR3 is TGTGCCAGCAGCTACCGACAGGGAAGTTTAGAATCACCCCTCCACTTT. This translates into CASSYRQGSLESPLHF.

The chain has TRBV5-1 and TRBJ1-5; D remains ambiguous. The CDR3 covers 14 residues. Germline CDR1 SGHRS, CDR2 YFSETQ. V was shortened by 4 bases and J by 5 bases, with 13 bases between the two germline ends. CDR3 bases: TGCGCCAGCAGCCCGGACGGGCTTGATCAGCCCCAGCATTTT. Translation gives CASSPDGLDQPQHF. Full variable domain (remainder filled in from reference TRBV5-1 and TRBJ1-5): KAGVTQTPRYLIKTRGQQVTLSCSPISGHRSVSWYQQTPGQGLQFLFEYFSETQRNKGNFPGRFSGRQFSNSRSEMNVSTLELGDSALYLCASSPDGLDQPQHFGDGTRLSIL.

The genes are TRBV6-5 and TRBJ2-5; tentative D call: TRBD2 (6 bases). The CDR3 spans 12 residues. V was cut by 8 bases and J by 0 bases, with 7 bases left in between. Per germline, CDR1 MNHEY and CDR2 SVGAGI. CDR3 DNA sequence: TGTGCCAGCCGGGACTACCAAGAGACCCAGTACTTC. This codes for CASRDYQETQYF.

There are many counts of this clonotype. The chain is built from TRBV20-1 and TRBJ2-3; TRBD2 agrees at 15 bases. The trim removed 6 bases at V and 6 bases at J, leaving 7 bases unmatched. The CDR3 extends over 15 amino acids. CDR1 is DFQATT, CDR2 SNEGSKA, per germline (reference sequence). The CDR3 DNA reads as TGCAGTGCCTGGACTAGCGGGGGGGCTTCGGATACGCAGTATTTT. It translates to CSAWTSGGASDTQYF.

CDR3 residues: CASRPQGGYGYTF. DNA of the CDR3: TGTGCCAGCAGGCCACAGGGAGGCTATGGCTACACCTTC. The gene calls are TRBV14 and TRBJ1-2, with D perhaps matching TRBD1 (6 bases). Germline CDR1 SGHDN, CDR2 FVKESK. V was trimmed by 6 bases and J by 4 bases, leaving 12 bases between them. The CDR3 contains 13 residues. Using reference TRBV14 and TRBJ1-2 for the parts outside the CDR3, the full variable domain is EAGVTQFPSHSVIEKGQTVTLRCDPISGHDNLYWYRRVMGKEIKFLLHFVKESKQDESGMPNNRFLAERTGGTYSTLKVQPAELEDSGVYFCASRPQGGYGYTFGSGTRLTVV.

There are a few counts of this clonotype. The J gene is TRBJ2-6, the V gene TRBV5-6; D may be TRBD1 (5 bases). CDR3 length equals 18 residues. The germline V gene encodes CDR1 SGHDT and CDR2 YYEEEE. Trimming pared 5 bases from V and 0 bases from J, leaving 18 bases between. This CDR3 reads CASSLLTAGYSGANVLTF. The CDR3 bases are TGTGCCAGCAGTTTGCTGACAGCAGGATACTCTGGGGCCAACGTCCTGACTTTC.

The rearrangement links TRBV4-3 to TRBJ2-1; tentatively, D is TRBD2 (7 bases). V was cut by 0 bases and J by 8 bases, with 11 bases left in between. Germline loops: CDR1 LGHNA, CDR2 YSLEER. The CDR3 runs 14 residues. The CDR3 protein is CASSQDRGADEQFF. The DNA of the CDR3 is TGCGCCAGCAGCCAAGATCGGGGGGCTGATGAGCAGTTCTTC.

This clonotype has more than one count but fewer than ten. This chain connects TRBV14 to TRBJ1-4; D call uncertain. The CDR3 spans 13 residues. V was cut by 1 base and J by 5 bases, with 5 bases left in between. Germline V gene lookup returns CDR1 SGHDN and CDR2 FVKESK. The CDR3 DNA reads TGTGCCAGCAGCCAAGGGAGAAATGAAAAACTGTTTTTT. It translates to CASSQGRNEKLFF.

The sample holds many counts of this clonotype. The rearrangement joins TRBV29-1 to TRBJ2-3; D gene ambiguous. Germline loops: CDR1 SQVTM, CDR2 ANQGSEA. V lost 2 bases, J lost 10 bases, and 19 bases lay in between. The CDR3 contains 14 residues. The CDR3 DNA is TGCAGCGTTGAACGGGCCTCGCAAACGTGGGCGCAGTATTTT. It codes for CSVERASQTWAQYF.

V usage is TRBV29-1 and J usage is TRBJ2-3; TRBD2 matches at 13 bases. Germline CDR1 and CDR2: SQVTM and ANQGSEA. The V gene end was trimmed by 7 bases and the J gene end by 6 bases; junction bases not matched to a gene: 16. There are 17 residues in the CDR3. The CDR3 DNA is TGCAGCGCCCTAGGGGCACTAGCGGGGGGGTTATCGGATACGCAGTATTTT. Translation: CSALGALAGGLSDTQYF.

This clonotype was seen a few times. J is TRBJ1-1 and V is TRBV7-2; D call uncertain. The germline V gene has CDR1 SGHTA and CDR2 FQGNSA. The CDR3 has 14 residues. V dropped 2 bases and J dropped 8 bases, with 15 bases sitting between them. CDR3 amino acids: CASSLSVPGSEAFF. DNA of the CDR3: TGTGCCAGCAGCTTATCGGTGCCGGGGTCCGAAGCTTTCTTT. The complete variable domain, with remaining parts taken from reference TRBV7-2 and TRBJ1-1, reads GAGVSQSPSNKVTEKGKDVELRCDPISGHTALYWYRQSLGQGLEFLIYFQGNSAPDKSGLPSDRFSAERTGGSVSTLTIQRTQQEDSAVYLCASSLSVPGSEAFFGQGTRLTVV.

The chain uses TRBV5-1 and TRBJ2-7, with TRBD1 identical over 7 bases. CDR1 is SGHRS and CDR2 is YFSETQ in the germline V gene. The length of the CDR3 is 16 residues. The V segment lost 3 bases and the J segment 0 bases; nucleotides outside the gene matches: 9. The CDR3 loop reads CASSWALTGPSYEQYF. The CDR3 DNA reads TGCGCCAGCAGCTGGGCCCTGACAGGGCCCTCCTACGAGCAGTACTTC.

This clonotype was counted many times. This chain joins TRBV6-1 and TRBJ2-1, with 12 bases matching TRBD2. V gave up 6 bases and J gave up 3 bases; unmatched junction bases: 3. This CDR3 is 15 amino acids long. Germline V gene sequence: CDR1 MNHNS, CDR2 SASEGT. CDR3 protein: CASSRTSGVYNEQFF. The CDR3 DNA reads TGTGCCAGCAGCCGGACTAGCGGGGTCTACAATGAGCAGTTCTTC.